These 21 T cell receptor beta chains were sequenced from one sample in a study of blood T cell repertoires in COVID-19. Sequenced by immunoSEQ multiplex PCR; TCRdb stores in-frame clones only, minus some. The table shows about 200,000 clones, with around four fifths occurring only once. Specimen: peripheral blood. The receptor source for this set is a human donor in a cohort sampled during active COVID-19.

The chain has TRBV6-5 and TRBJ1-1, with TRBD1 matching over 8 bases. This CDR3 is built from 14 residues. Germline lookup yields CDR1 MNHEY and CDR2 SVGAGI. V dropped 5 bases and J dropped 6; count of bases not matched to a gene: 8. The CDR3 nucleotides read TGTGCCAGCAGTAGGGACAGGAATTCTCCTGAAGCTTTCTTT. Its translation: CASSRDRNSPEAFF.

The chain links TRBV6-5 to TRBJ1-5; D not resolved. The V gene's germline CDR1 is MNHEY and CDR2 SVGAGI. Trimming pared 6 bases from V and 0 bases from J, leaving 6 bases between. The CDR3 is 13 residues long. The CDR3 loop reads CASSRYSNQPQHF. DNA of the CDR3: TGTGCCAGCAGCCGCTATAGCAATCAGCCCCAGCATTTT.

This clone was seen more than once but under ten times. This chain connects TRBV6-5 to TRBJ1-6; D uncertain. The CDR3 consists of 14 residues. Trimming took 7 bases from V and 9 from J, leaving 16 bases between them. The germline V gene encodes CDR1 MNHEY and CDR2 SVGAGI. The CDR3 protein is CASIELPLGSPLHF. The CDR3 region has the DNA TGTGCCAGCATCGAACTACCCTTGGGTTCACCCCTCCACTTT.

This clone was found a few times. DNA for the CDR3: TGTGCCAGCAGCCAGGCGGGAGGAGAGACCCAGTACTTC. Amino acids: CASSQAGGETQYF. The V gene is TRBV3-1 (or the pseudogene TRBV3-2), the J gene TRBJ2-5, with 8 positions matching TRBD2. The germline gives CDR1 LGHDT, CDR2 YNNKEL (reference sequence). V lost 3 bases, J lost 4 bases, and 1 base stayed unmatched. The CDR3 has 13 residues.

The gene calls are TRBV10-3 and TRBJ1-5; no reliable D call. Between the trimmed V and J ends, which lost 4 bases and 6 bases, there was a span of 10 bases. This CDR3 has 13 amino acids. CDR1 ENHRY and CDR2 SYGVKD come from the germline V gene. This CDR3 is CAISVSGPQPQHF. The CDR3 nucleotides are TGTGCCATCAGTGTTTCAGGCCCTCAGCCCCAGCATTTT.

The V gene is TRBV24-1, the J gene TRBJ2-3; D not resolved. Germline V gene lookup returns CDR1 KGHDR and CDR2 SFDVKD. The CDR3 has 14 amino acids. V was cut by 0 bases and J by 4 bases, with 7 bases left in between. CDR3 sequence: CATSDLVRPDTQYF. CDR3 nucleotide sequence: TGTGCCACCAGTGATTTGGTCCGTCCAGATACGCAGTATTTT.

The rearrangement links TRBV4-2 to TRBJ2-6, with D uncertain. The CDR3 runs 17 residues. The germline V gene has CDR1 LGHNA and CDR2 YNFKEQ. Deletions cut 0 bases from V and 0 bases from J, with 9 bases between. The DNA of the CDR3 is TGTGCCAGCAGCCAAGAACCCCAGAACTCTGGGGCCAACGTCCTGACTTTC. This encodes CASSQEPQNSGANVLTF.

The gene calls are TRBV5-6 and TRBJ2-7, with 7 bases that match TRBD1. The junction had 10 bases not matched to a gene; V was cut back by 4 bases and J by 6 bases. CDR3 length: 14 residues. Germline V gene data show CDR1 as SGHDT and CDR2 as YYEEEE. The CDR3 spells CASSDWTGMSEQYF. CDR3 nucleotide sequence: TGTGCCAGCAGCGATTGGACAGGTATGTCCGAGCAGTACTTC.

This chain connects TRBV5-6 to TRBJ1-2; 9 nucleotides align to TRBD1. Per germline, CDR1 SGHDT and CDR2 YYEEEE. This CDR3 region has 17 residues. V shed 4 bases and J 3 bases; nucleotides not matched to a gene: 13. The CDR3 protein is CASSDSGLRTGDYGYTF. The CDR3, as DNA: TGTGCCAGCAGCGATTCAGGCCTTAGGACAGGGGACTATGGCTACACCTTC.

J is TRBJ2-2 and V is TRBV5-6; the D is unclear. The CDR3 contains 16 residues. The germline CDR1 and CDR2 sequences are SGHDT and YYEEEE. Trimming took 6 bases from V and 2 from J, leaving 17 bases between them. The CDR3 DNA is TGTGCCAGCACCCGTGGCTGGGCACTCAACACCGGGGAGCTGTTTTTT. The encoded protein is CASTRGWALNTGELFF.

This chain links TRBV7-3 with TRBJ2-2; 7 bases map to TRBD1. The CDR3 consists of 16 residues. Germline V CDR1 and CDR2: SGHTA, FQGTGA. With 6 bases clipped from V and 1 base from J, the junction kept 8 bases outside the gene matches. CDR3 nucleotides: TGTGCCAGCAGTTTCGACAGGGTCGGGAACACCGGGGAGCTGTTTTTT. Translated: CASSFDRVGNTGELFF.

This clone occurred once. Written as DNA, the CDR3 is TGCGCGAGCGGCGGGTCTGCGGGCTACAATGAGCAGTTCTTC. This encodes CASGGSAGYNEQFF. The chain combines TRBV5-1 with TRBJ2-1; maybe TRBD2 (5 bases). This CDR3 is 14 amino acids long. Per germline, CDR1 SGHRS and CDR2 YFSETQ.

Note on this clone: One end of the junction is discordant with germline, which a read error may explain. The chain has TRBV29-1 and TRBJ1-1; D is ambiguous. Germline CDR1 SQVTM, CDR2 ANQGSEA. This CDR3 has 13 amino acids. This chain's CDR3 is CSVEAGRNTEAFF. The CDR3 DNA follows: TGCAGCGTCGAAGCAGGTCGGAACACTGAAGCTTTCTTT.

The CDR3: CASSSSEYTGELFF. CDR3 nucleotide sequence: TGTGCCAGCAGCTCTAGCGAATACACCGGGGAGCTGTTTTTT. The rearrangement uses TRBV7-9 and TRBJ2-2; D might be TRBD2 (6 bases). This CDR3 spans 14 amino acids. Germline CDR1 is SEHNR and CDR2 is FQNEAQ (reference sequence). V shed 4 bases and J shed 3 bases, with 9 bases lying between them.

This clone occurred once. The rearrangement links TRBV28 to TRBJ1-3; 8 bases agree with TRBD1. This CDR3 is built from 17 residues. Trimming removed 4 bases from V and 0 bases from J; junction bases left unmatched: 8. The germline V gene has CDR1 MDHEN and CDR2 SYDVKM. This CDR3 is CASSSSTGVRSGNTIYF. The CDR3 DNA sequence: TGTGCCAGCAGTTCCTCGACAGGGGTGCGCTCTGGAAACACCATATATTTT.

The rearrangement uses TRBV5-1 and TRBJ2-2, with 7 nucleotides matching TRBD1. The V gene end was trimmed by 3 bases and the J gene end by 16 bases; junction bases not matched to a gene: 15. This CDR3 comprises 14 residues. Germline CDR1 is SGHRS and CDR2 is YFSETQ. The CDR3 here is CASSWRQGRRGAFF. CDR3 DNA sequence: TGCGCCAGCAGCTGGCGACAGGGTCGTCGTGGCGCGTTTTTT.

This clone was counted only a few times. The chain combines TRBV9 with TRBJ1-5; a possible D gene is TRBD1 (6 bases). V gave up 3 bases and J gave up 4 bases, with 17 bases separating them. This CDR3 comprises 16 residues. Germline V CDR1 and CDR2: SGDLS, YYNGEE. This chain's CDR3 is CASSAGAGAQNQPQHF. CDR3 nucleotide sequence: TGTGCCAGCAGCGCCGGGGCGGGGGCTCAGAATCAGCCCCAGCATTTT.

The chain has TRBV7-8 and TRBJ2-7; TRBD2 might be the D (6 bases). The V and J ends lost 5 bases and 6 bases respectively, with 17 bases between them. Per the germline V gene, CDR1 is SGHVS and CDR2 is FQNEAQ. The CDR3 is made up of 14 amino acids. The CDR3 is CASSPRVAGSEQYV. The DNA of the CDR3 is TGTGCCAGCAGCCCCAGGGTAGCCGGGAGCGAGCAGTACGTC.

J is TRBJ2-1 and V is TRBV5-1, with D possibly TRBD2 on 6 matching bases. The germline CDR1 and CDR2 sequences are SGHRS and YFSETQ. CDR3 size: 17 residues. Trimming shortened V by 9 bases and J by 0 bases, and 22 bases separated the two germline ends. The CDR3 DNA follows: TGCGCCACCGGGACGTCTACTTTGGGGGGCTCCTACAATGAGCAGTTCTTC. It codes for CATGTSTLGGSYNEQFF.

The CDR3 is CASTAYAQGDPIQYF. The CDR3 DNA is TGTGCCAGCACAGCTTACGCACAGGGCGATCCCATTCAGTACTTC. The V call is TRBV11-2, the J call TRBJ2-4; TRBD1 might be the D (6 bases). The CDR3 is made up of 15 amino acids. V gave up 7 bases and J gave up 9 bases, with 22 bases separating them. CDR1 SGHAT and CDR2 FQNNGV come from the germline V gene.

V is TRBV28 and J is TRBJ2-3; 13 nucleotides line up with TRBD2. This CDR3 spans 14 amino acids. Germline V gives CDR1 MDHEN, CDR2 SYDVKM. V shed 7 bases and J 8 bases; nucleotides not matched to a gene: 6. The CDR3 DNA reads as TGTGCCAGCAAAACTAGCGGGGGGGCAGGTACGCAGTATTTT. Protein: CASKTSGGAGTQYF.